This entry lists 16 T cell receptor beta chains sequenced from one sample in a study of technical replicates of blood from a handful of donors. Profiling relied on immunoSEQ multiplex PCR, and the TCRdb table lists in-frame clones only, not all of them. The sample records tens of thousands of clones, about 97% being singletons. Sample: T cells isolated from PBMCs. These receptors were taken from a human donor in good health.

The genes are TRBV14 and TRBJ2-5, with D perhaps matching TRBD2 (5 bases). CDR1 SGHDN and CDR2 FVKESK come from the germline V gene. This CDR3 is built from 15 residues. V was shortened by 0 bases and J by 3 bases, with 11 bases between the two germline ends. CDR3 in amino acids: CASSQERVRKETQYF. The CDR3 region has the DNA TGTGCCAGCAGCCAAGAGAGGGTGAGAAAAGAGACCCAGTACTTC.

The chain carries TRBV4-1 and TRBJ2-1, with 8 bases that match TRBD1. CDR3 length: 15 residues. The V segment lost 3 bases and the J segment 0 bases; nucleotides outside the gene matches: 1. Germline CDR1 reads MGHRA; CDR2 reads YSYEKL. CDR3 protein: CASSHGQGSYNEQFF. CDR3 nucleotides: TGCGCCAGCAGCCATGGACAGGGCTCCTACAATGAGCAGTTCTTC.

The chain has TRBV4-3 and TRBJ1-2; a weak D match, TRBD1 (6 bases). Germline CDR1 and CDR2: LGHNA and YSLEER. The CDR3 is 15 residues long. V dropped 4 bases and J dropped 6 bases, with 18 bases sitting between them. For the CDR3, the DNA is TGCGCCAGCAGCCCAGGGAGACAGGAGCGTCATGGCTACACCTTC. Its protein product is CASSPGRQERHGYTF.

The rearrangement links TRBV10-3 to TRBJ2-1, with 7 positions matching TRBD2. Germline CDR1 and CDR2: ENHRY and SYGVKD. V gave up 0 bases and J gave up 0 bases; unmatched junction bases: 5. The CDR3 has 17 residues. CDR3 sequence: CAISESMRDYSYNEQFF. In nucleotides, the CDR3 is TGTGCCATCAGTGAGTCTATGAGGGACTACTCCTACAATGAGCAGTTCTTC.

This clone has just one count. Here the CDR3 reads CASSFELGETQYF. CDR3 bases: TGTGCCAGCAGCTTTGAACTTGGAGAGACCCAGTACTTC. The V and J genes are TRBV5-8 and TRBJ2-5; D is unclear. The germline V gene encodes CDR1 SGHTS and CDR2 YDEGEE. Trimming stripped 2 bases from V and 4 bases from J, with 9 bases between. The CDR3 has 13 residues.

The CDR3 sequence: CAISVGQGASIYGYTF. CDR3 DNA: TGTGCCATCAGTGTTGGACAGGGGGCATCCATCTATGGCTACACCTTC. The V call is TRBV10-3, the J call TRBJ1-2; TRBD1 aligns across 11 bases. Germline assignment: CDR1 ENHRY and CDR2 SYGVKD. V lost 4 bases to trimming and J lost 4 bases; unmatched junction nucleotides: 8. The CDR3 extends over 16 amino acids.

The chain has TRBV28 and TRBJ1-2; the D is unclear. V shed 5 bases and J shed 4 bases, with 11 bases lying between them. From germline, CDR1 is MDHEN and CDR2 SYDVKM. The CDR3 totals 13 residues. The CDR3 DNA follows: TGTGCCAGCAGTCCGAAGGCAGGCTATGGCTACACCTTC. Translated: CASSPKAGYGYTF.

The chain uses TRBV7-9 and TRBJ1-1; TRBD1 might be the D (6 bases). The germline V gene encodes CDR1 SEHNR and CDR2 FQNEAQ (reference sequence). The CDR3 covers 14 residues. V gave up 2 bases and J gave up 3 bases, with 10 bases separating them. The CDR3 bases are TGTGCCAGCAGCTTAAGTACAGGGTACACTGAAGCTTTCTTT. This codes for CASSLSTGYTEAFF.

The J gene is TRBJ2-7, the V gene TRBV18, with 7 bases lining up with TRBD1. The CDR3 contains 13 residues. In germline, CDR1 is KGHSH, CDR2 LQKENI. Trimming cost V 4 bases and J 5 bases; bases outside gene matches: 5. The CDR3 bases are TGTGCCAGCTCACAGTACAGGGGAAACGAGCAGTACTTC. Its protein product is CASSQYRGNEQYF.

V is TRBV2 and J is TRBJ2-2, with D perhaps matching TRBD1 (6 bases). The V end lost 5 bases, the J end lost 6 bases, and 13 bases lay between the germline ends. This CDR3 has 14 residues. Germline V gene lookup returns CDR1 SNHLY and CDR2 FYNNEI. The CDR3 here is CASSQDSGSGELFF. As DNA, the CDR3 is TGTGCCAGCAGTCAGGACAGTGGTTCCGGGGAGCTGTTTTTT.

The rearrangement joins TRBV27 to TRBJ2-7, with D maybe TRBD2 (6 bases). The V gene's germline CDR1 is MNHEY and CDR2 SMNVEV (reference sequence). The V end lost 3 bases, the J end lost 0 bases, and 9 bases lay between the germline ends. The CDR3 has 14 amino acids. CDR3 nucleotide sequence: TGTGCCAGCAGTTTGGGACTTTTCTCCTACGAGCAGTACTTC. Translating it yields CASSLGLFSYEQYF.

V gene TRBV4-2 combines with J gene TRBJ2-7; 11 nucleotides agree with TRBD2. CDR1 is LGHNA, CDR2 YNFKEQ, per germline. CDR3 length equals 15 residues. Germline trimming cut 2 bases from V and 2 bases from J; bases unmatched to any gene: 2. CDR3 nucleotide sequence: TGTGCCAGCAGCCAACTGACTAGCGGGACCTACGAGCAGTACTTC. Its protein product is CASSQLTSGTYEQYF.

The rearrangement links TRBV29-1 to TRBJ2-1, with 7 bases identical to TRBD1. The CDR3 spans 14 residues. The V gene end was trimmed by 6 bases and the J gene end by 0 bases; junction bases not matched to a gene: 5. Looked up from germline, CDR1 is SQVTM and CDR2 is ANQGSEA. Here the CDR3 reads CSVVQGYSYNEQFF. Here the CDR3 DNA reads TGCAGCGTCGTACAGGGGTACTCCTACAATGAGCAGTTCTTC.

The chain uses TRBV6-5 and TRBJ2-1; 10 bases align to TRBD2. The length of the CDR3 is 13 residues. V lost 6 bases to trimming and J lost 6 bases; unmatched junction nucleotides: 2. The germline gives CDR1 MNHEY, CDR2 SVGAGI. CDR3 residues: CASRLAGANEQFF. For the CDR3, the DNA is TGTGCCAGCAGGCTAGCGGGAGCCAATGAGCAGTTCTTC.

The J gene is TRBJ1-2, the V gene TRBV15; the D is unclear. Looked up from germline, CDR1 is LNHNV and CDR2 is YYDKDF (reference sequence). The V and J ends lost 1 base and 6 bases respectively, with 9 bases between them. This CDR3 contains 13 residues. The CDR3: CATSRGGSDGYTF. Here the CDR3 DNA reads TGTGCCACCAGCAGAGGAGGGTCGGATGGCTACACCTTC.

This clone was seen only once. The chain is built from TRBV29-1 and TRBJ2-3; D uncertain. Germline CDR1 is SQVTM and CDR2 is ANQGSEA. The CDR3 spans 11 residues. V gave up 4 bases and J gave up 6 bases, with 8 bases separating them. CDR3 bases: TGCAGCGTTGGCGCTGCTGATACGCAGTATTTT. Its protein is CSVGAADTQYF.